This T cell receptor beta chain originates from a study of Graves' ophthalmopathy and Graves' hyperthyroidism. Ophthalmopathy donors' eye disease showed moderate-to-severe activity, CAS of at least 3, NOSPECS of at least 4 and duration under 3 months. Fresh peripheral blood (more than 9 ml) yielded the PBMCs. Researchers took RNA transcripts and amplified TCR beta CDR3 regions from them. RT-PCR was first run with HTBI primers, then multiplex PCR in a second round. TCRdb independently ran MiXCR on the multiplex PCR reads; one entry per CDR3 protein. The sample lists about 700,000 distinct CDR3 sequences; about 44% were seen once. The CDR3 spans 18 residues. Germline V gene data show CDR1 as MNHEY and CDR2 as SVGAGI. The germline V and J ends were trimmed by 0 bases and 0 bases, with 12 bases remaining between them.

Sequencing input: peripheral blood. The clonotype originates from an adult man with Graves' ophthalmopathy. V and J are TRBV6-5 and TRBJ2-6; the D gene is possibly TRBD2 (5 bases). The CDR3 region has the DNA TGTGCCAGCAGTTACTCGGGAGCCCTAAGCTCTGGGGCCAACGTCCTGACTTTC. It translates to CASSYSGALSSGANVLTF.